These 15 T cell receptor beta chains came from one sample sequenced in a study of CD8+ T cells in alopecia areata. Reverse transcribed after extraction, RNA yielded cDNA as the sequencing template. Sequencing was performed with immunoSEQ multiplex PCR; in TCRdb, only in-frame clones are kept and a portion is missing. The sample contains 270,000 or so clones, roughly 60% of which appear only once. Treatment meaning: oral pan-JAK inhibitor, 5-10 mg twice daily. Specimen: CD4+ T cells sorted from blood, collected at week 24, from a patient treated with tofacitinib. The source of these receptors is a human donor with alopecia areata.

The gene calls are TRBV5-1 and TRBJ2-1; D perhaps matches TRBD1 (6 bases). The CDR3 spans 16 residues. The V gene lost 0 bases and the J gene lost 0 bases, with 10 bases spanning the gap. Germline CDR1 is SGHRS and CDR2 is YFSETQ. The chain's CDR3 is CASSLVGQLSYNEQFF. DNA of the CDR3: TGCGCCAGCAGCTTGGTTGGACAGCTCTCCTACAATGAGCAGTTCTTC.

The gene calls are TRBV4-1 and TRBJ2-3; a possible D gene is TRBD2 (5 bases). CDR3 size: 12 residues. Trimming took off 6 bases at V and 1 base at J, with 5 bases between the two ends. Germline loops: CDR1 MGHRA, CDR2 YSYEKL. CDR3 loop: CASRRGTDTQYF. The CDR3 bases are TGCGCCAGCAGGCGGGGCACAGATACGCAGTATTTT.

In its sample, this clone was seen a few times. V is TRBV5-1 and J is TRBJ2-7, with TRBD2 matching 11 bases. The V segment lost 1 base and the J segment 9 bases; nucleotides outside the gene matches: 15. Germline V gene data show CDR1 as SGHRS and CDR2 as YFSETQ. The CDR3 spans 17 residues. CDR3: CASSLRSGGDLRVAQYF. The DNA for the CDR3 is TGCGCCAGCAGCTTGCGTAGCGGGGGGGACCTCCGTGTGGCGCAGTACTTC.

This clone was picked up a small number of times. V is TRBV2 and J is TRBJ2-5; D may be TRBD2 (5 bases). The germline V and J ends were trimmed by 8 bases and 7 bases, with 20 bases remaining between them. Germline lookup yields CDR1 SNHLY and CDR2 FYNNEI. The CDR3 is 14 amino acids. The CDR3 reads CASGPSERRGTQYF. The CDR3, as DNA: TGTGCCAGCGGACCGAGCGAACGACGGGGGACCCAGTACTTC.

The chain uses TRBV7-2 and TRBJ1-1; 9 bases line up with TRBD1. Germline V lookup: CDR1 SGHTA, CDR2 FQGNSA. The trim removed 3 bases at V and 4 bases at J, leaving 3 bases unmatched. The CDR3 contains 14 residues. The CDR3 DNA reads TGTGCCAGCAGCTTCCCGGGACAGGGCACTGAAGCTTTCTTT. Protein product: CASSFPGQGTEAFF. The complete variable domain, with remaining parts taken from reference TRBV7-2 and TRBJ1-1, reads GAGVSQSPSNKVTEKGKDVELRCDPISGHTALYWYRQSLGQGLEFLIYFQGNSAPDKSGLPSDRFSAERTGGSVSTLTIQRTQQEDSAVYLCASSFPGQGTEAFFGQGTRLTVV.

This clone has only a few counts. J is TRBJ2-2 and V is TRBV13; 10 bases match TRBD2. V lost 6 bases, J lost 1 base, and 5 bases stayed unmatched. Germline-derived CDR1 and CDR2 are PRHDT and FYEKMQ (reference sequence). This CDR3 contains 16 residues. The CDR3 DNA reads as TGTGCCAGCAGTCCGACTAGCGGGTTGAACACCGGGGAGCTGTTTTTT. It codes for CASSPTSGLNTGELFF.

This clone was counted at least ten times. This chain links TRBV5-8 with TRBJ2-3; a weak D match, TRBD1 (6 bases). The CDR3 has 16 amino acids. Germline-derived CDR1 and CDR2 are SGHTS and YDEGEE. V gave up 4 bases and J gave up 1 base, with 16 bases separating them. CDR3 in amino acids: CASSPWQGSGTDTQYF. The CDR3 DNA follows: TGTGCCAGCAGCCCCTGGCAGGGGTCGGGCACAGATACGCAGTATTTT.

The gene calls are TRBV5-4 and TRBJ2-5; 10 bases fit TRBD1. Per germline, CDR1 SGHNT and CDR2 YYREEE (reference sequence). The CDR3 is 15 amino acids. V lost 4 bases, J lost 5 bases, and 8 bases stayed unmatched. The CDR3 nucleotides read TGTGCCAGCAGCCCGGGGACAGGGGCGGTCGAGACCCAGTACTTC. Protein product: CASSPGTGAVETQYF.

This chain links TRBV6-5 with TRBJ1-4; D call uncertain. From germline, CDR1 is MNHEY and CDR2 SVGAGI. The CDR3 is 16 residues long. V was shortened by 0 bases and J by 0 bases, with 8 bases between the two germline ends. This CDR3 is CASSYSPDATNEKLFF. For the CDR3, the DNA is TGTGCCAGCAGTTACTCTCCAGATGCAACTAATGAAAAACTGTTTTTT.

The CDR3 bases are TGTGCCAGCAGCTCCGGAATCGCGAACAATTCACCCCTCCACTTT. This encodes CASSSGIANNSPLHF. This chain uses TRBV5-6 with TRBJ1-6, with no clear D. V was trimmed by 3 bases and J by 7 bases, leaving 14 bases between them. This CDR3 is 15 amino acids long. Germline V CDR1 and CDR2: SGHDT, YYEEEE.

V and J are TRBV30 and TRBJ1-2; no clear D gene. V lost 4 bases and J 7 bases, leaving 10 bases between the germline ends. CDR1 is GTSNPN and CDR2 is SVGIG in the germline V gene (reference sequence). This CDR3 has 11 residues. This CDR3 is CAWTREGGYTF. The CDR3 DNA sequence: TGTGCCTGGACTCGTGAGGGTGGCTACACCTTC.

The rearrangement joins TRBV30 to TRBJ2-5; D is possibly TRBD2 (6 bases). The CDR3 is 15 amino acids. CDR1 and CDR2 from the germline V gene are GTSNPN and SVGIG (reference sequence). Trimming stripped 0 bases from V and 7 bases from J, with 18 bases between. CDR3 protein: CAWSVGRPGVGTQYF. The CDR3 nucleotides read TGTGCCTGGAGTGTAGGGAGGCCGGGGGTCGGGACCCAGTACTTC.

The chain has TRBV4-2 and TRBJ1-2; 7 positions agree with TRBD1. CDR3 length: 19 amino acids. Unmatched junction bases numbered 14, after V lost 1 base and J lost 0 bases. In germline, CDR1 is LGHNA, CDR2 YNFKEQ. CDR3 bases: TGTGCCAGCAGCCAAGTATCCTGGACAGGAACCAAGACTAACTATGGCTACACCTTC. Translating gives CASSQVSWTGTKTNYGYTF.

The chain uses TRBV18 and TRBJ1-1; D remains ambiguous. Germline values: CDR1 KGHSH, CDR2 LQKENI. V was trimmed by 3 bases and J by 0 bases, leaving 11 bases between them. The length of the CDR3 is 15 residues. Here the CDR3 DNA reads TGTGCCAGCTCACCTCTTGCGGGTATGAACACTGAAGCTTTCTTT. Translation: CASSPLAGMNTEAFF.

This clone was seen a few times. The genes are TRBV21-1 and TRBJ1-1. TRBV21-1 is described as a pseudogene. The CDR3 spans 12 residues. Here the CDR3 DNA reads TGTGCCAGCAGCAAAGACTCTCTGGCAGCTTTCTTT. This translates into CASSKDSLAAFF.